This passage covers 7 T cell receptor beta chains from one sample sequenced in a study of T-cell reconstitution after alpha-beta-depleted transplantation in children. Unique molecular identifiers were used to barcode this TCRbeta library. TCRdb analysed the PCR reads with MiXCR anew, one entry per CDR3 protein. The sample contains approximately 490,000 distinct CDR3 sequences, about 10% of which appear only once. The sample consisted of PBMCs, taken before TCRalphabeta/CD19-depleted stem cell transplant. The source of these receptors is a child aged 2-15 years with inherited bone marrow failure, due to receive a stem cell transplant.

The chain joins TRBV30 to TRBJ2-1; D is unresolved. Germline V lookup: CDR1 GTSNPN, CDR2 SVGIG (reference sequence). V lost 2 bases and J 0 bases, leaving 11 bases between the germline ends. This CDR3 contains 15 residues. CDR3 DNA: TGTGCCTGGAGTAGTGCTAGGAGCTCCTACAATGAGCAGTTCTTC. This sequence encodes CAWSSARSSYNEQFF.

The chain carries TRBV12-3 or TRBV12-4 and TRBJ1-2, with D perhaps TRBD1 (5 bases). This CDR3 region has 15 residues. Deletions cut 3 bases from V and 4 bases from J, with 15 bases between. The CDR3 sequence: CASSLSGYRTYGYTF. CDR3 sequence (DNA): TGTGCCAGCAGTTTGTCAGGGTACAGGACCTATGGCTACACCTTC.

This clonotype has only a few counts. The chain combines TRBV7-9 with TRBJ2-7; the D call may be TRBD1 or TRBD2 (6 bases each). Germline-derived CDR1 and CDR2 are SEHNR and FQNEAQ (reference sequence). The CDR3 length is 15 residues. Trimming stripped 4 bases from V and 2 bases from J, with 15 bases between. CDR3 region: CASSSIGGGTYEQYF. CDR3 coding DNA: TGTGCCAGCAGCTCAATAGGAGGGGGGACCTACGAGCAGTACTTC.

The rearrangement joins TRBV20-1 to TRBJ2-7; 7 nucleotides line up with TRBD2. V was clipped by 3 bases and J by 3 bases; unmatched bases: 8. The length of the CDR3 is 14 residues. Germline assignment: CDR1 DFQATT and CDR2 SNEGSKA (reference sequence). The CDR3 nucleotides are TGCAGTGCTAGTCCGTTAGCGGGCAACTACGAGCAGTACTTC. Amino acids: CSASPLAGNYEQYF.

Concerning this clonotype itself: This sequence may be a read error, since a much larger clone differs from it by one base. V usage is TRBV5-1 and J usage is TRBJ2-7; 10 positions match TRBD2. The CDR3 has 15 amino acids. The V segment lost 7 bases and the J segment 3 bases; nucleotides outside the gene matches: 10. CDR1 and CDR2 (germline): SGHRS, YFSETQ. The chain's CDR3 is CASGSVLAGDYEQYF. CDR3 bases: TGCGCCAGCGGTAGTGTGCTAGCGGGAGACTACGAGCAGTACTTC.

This clonotype was observed a handful of times. The chain links TRBV4-3 to TRBJ2-7; D is unresolved. Trimming left V 4 bases short and J 0 bases short, with 10 bases between. The CDR3 runs to 14 residues. The germline CDR1 and CDR2 sequences are LGHNA and YSLEER. CDR3 sequence: CASSLTLASYEQYF. The CDR3 DNA reads as TGCGCCAGCAGCCTTACCTTAGCCTCCTACGAGCAGTACTTC.

This clonotype was seen repeatedly, ten times or more. This sequence joins TRBV20-1 and TRBJ2-1, with 10 bases fitting TRBD2. After removal of 6 bases from V and 12 bases from J, the junction contained 11 bases not matched to a gene. Per the germline V gene, CDR1 is DFQATT and CDR2 is SNEGSKA (reference sequence). The length of the CDR3 is 13 residues. The CDR3 DNA follows: TGCAGTGCCCGTGGGCTAGCGGGAGTGGCGCAGTTCTTC. This gives the protein CSARGLAGVAQFF.